The 21 T cell receptor beta chains below all came from one sample that was sequenced in a study of cytomegalovirus exposure and HLA in healthy donors (dated by TCRdb to between 2016 and 2019). The receptor library was made with the immunoSEQ multiplex PCR assay. For the multiplex PCR, a mixture combining 60 forward primers for TCR Vbeta segments and 13 reverse primers for TCR Jbeta segments was used. The immuneACCESS repertoire file appears here via TCRdb, limited to in-frame rearrangements. These files lack a portion of the clones; in checked studies, under half of the deficit traces to unresolved V genes, and the cause of the others is not known. This sample lists 210,000 or so clones; 77% were detected once. Jointly, the top ten make up roughly 2.5% of the sample. The sample taken for sequencing was PBMCs. The source of these receptors is a woman aged 60-75 years in good health and CMV-seropositive.

The rearrangement joins TRBV27 to TRBJ2-7, with a weak D call TRBD2 (6 bases). Looked up from germline, CDR1 is MNHEY and CDR2 is SMNVEV (reference sequence). The CDR3 totals 13 residues. V lost 3 bases to trimming and J lost 7 bases, with 13 bases between them. The CDR3 coding sequence is TGTGCCAGCAGTTTTATCGAGGGGAGGGAGCAGTACTTC. It codes for CASSFIEGREQYF.

The chain is built from TRBV27 and TRBJ1-5, with a weak D call TRBD1 (6 bases). The V end lost 6 bases, the J end lost 0 bases, and 12 bases lay between the germline ends. In germline, CDR1 is MNHEY, CDR2 SMNVEV (reference sequence). The CDR3 is 15 residues long. CDR3 sequence: CASSPGGSSNQPQHF. The CDR3 DNA reads as TGTGCCAGCAGCCCTGGGGGCTCTAGCAATCAGCCCCAGCATTTT.

The chain carries TRBV7-2 and TRBJ1-5; weak D call: TRBD1 (5 bases). Germline V lookup: CDR1 SGHTA, CDR2 FQGNSA. The CDR3 totals 13 residues. Trimming removed 5 bases at V and 1 base at J, with 6 bases between. The CDR3 nucleotides are TGTGCCAGCAGCCCAGGGAGCAATCAGCCCCAGCATTTT. Protein sequence: CASSPGSNQPQHF.

V and J are TRBV5-1 and TRBJ2-2; 7 bases are a match to TRBD1. CDR1 is SGHRS, CDR2 YFSETQ, per germline. The CDR3 is made up of 14 amino acids. The J segment lost 3 bases and the V segment lost 5 bases, leaving 4 bases of the junction unmatched. The CDR3 region is CASRAGTDTGELFF. The CDR3, as DNA: TGCGCCAGCAGGGCCGGGACAGACACCGGGGAGCTGTTTTTT. Complete variable domain (other parts from reference TRBV5-1 and TRBJ2-2): KAGVTQTPRYLIKTRGQQVTLSCSPISGHRSVSWYQQTPGQGLQFLFEYFSETQRNKGNFPGRFSGRQFSNSRSEMNVSTLELGDSALYLCASRAGTDTGELFFGEGSRLTVL.

J is TRBJ2-5 and V is TRBV4-2, with a weak D call TRBD2 (6 bases). This CDR3 contains 17 residues. Germline V gene sequence: CDR1 LGHNA, CDR2 YNFKEQ. Trimming removed 4 bases from V and 2 bases from J, with 20 bases in between. The CDR3 reads CASSRSLVTSLQETQYF. CDR3 DNA sequence: TGTGCCAGCAGCCGATCATTAGTCACTAGCTTACAAGAGACCCAGTACTTC.

The gene calls are TRBV5-6 and TRBJ1-2; a possible D gene is TRBD1 (5 bases). CDR1 is SGHDT and CDR2 is YYEEEE in the germline V gene. The CDR3 length is 14 residues. The ends were cut back, 2 bases at V and 3 bases at J, with 11 bases in the middle. The CDR3 spells CASSLKGADYGYTF. In DNA form, the CDR3 reads TGTGCCAGCAGCTTAAAAGGGGCCGACTATGGCTACACCTTC.

The V call is TRBV18, the J call TRBJ2-7; possible D gene TRBD2, 6 bases. Between the trimmed V and J ends, which lost 6 bases and 3 bases, there was a span of 24 bases. This CDR3 spans 17 amino acids. The germline V gene encodes CDR1 KGHSH and CDR2 LQKENI. The DNA of the CDR3 is TGTGCCAGCTCTCTCGGGGTAGCGGCCCTCCGTAACTACGAGCAGTACTTC. Amino acid sequence: CASSLGVAALRNYEQYF.

The CDR3 DNA sequence: TGCGCCAGCAGCCCCCGGCGGGAGGGCCGGAATGAGCAGTTCTTC. This translates into CASSPRREGRNEQFF. The chain links TRBV4-1 to TRBJ2-1, with 9 bases identical to TRBD2. J gave up 7 bases and V 4 bases, and 8 bases lay outside the gene matches. The CDR3 has 15 amino acids. Per germline, CDR1 MGHRA and CDR2 YSYEKL.

The chain uses TRBV10-3 and TRBJ1-1; 8 bases fit TRBD1. This CDR3 comprises 16 residues. Germline loops: CDR1 ENHRY, CDR2 SYGVKD. V dropped 4 bases and J dropped 0; count of bases not matched to a gene: 7. The CDR3 loop is CAISVSGQALNTEAFF. CDR3 in DNA: TGTGCCATCAGTGTCTCGGGACAGGCCCTGAACACTGAAGCTTTCTTT.

This chain links TRBV5-1 with TRBJ2-3; D may be TRBD2 (6 bases). V dropped 5 bases and J dropped 4 bases, with 17 bases sitting between them. Germline CDR1 SGHRS, CDR2 YFSETQ. This CDR3 region has 15 residues. The CDR3 region is CASRLTGVTADTQYF. As DNA, the CDR3 is TGCGCCAGCAGGTTGACGGGAGTCACCGCAGATACGCAGTATTTT.

The V and J genes are TRBV7-2 and TRBJ1-5; no firm D call. This CDR3 comprises 13 residues. V lost 6 bases and J lost 2, with 8 bases in between. Germline V gene lookup returns CDR1 SGHTA and CDR2 FQGNSA. CDR3 sequence reads: CASRGPGNQPQHF. CDR3 in DNA: TGTGCCAGCAGGGGCCCGGGCAATCAGCCCCAGCATTTT.

The chain links TRBV30 to TRBJ1-6, with TRBD1 matching over 7 bases. The germline CDR1 and CDR2 sequences are GTSNPN and SVGIG (reference sequence). The V gene end was trimmed by 2 bases and the J gene end by 6 bases; junction bases not matched to a gene: 7. The CDR3 extends over 15 amino acids. DNA of the CDR3: TGTGCCTGGAGTCCCCTGACAGGGCGTAATTCACCCCTCCACTTT. Translated: CAWSPLTGRNSPLHF.

This chain connects TRBV2 to TRBJ2-6; the D is unclear. The CDR3 contains 15 residues. Germline V gene sequence: CDR1 SNHLY, CDR2 FYNNEI. V was shortened by 4 bases and J by 2 bases, with 9 bases between the two germline ends. CDR3 DNA sequence: TGTGCCAGCAGTGTCCCATGGCCTGGGGCCAACGTCCTGACTTTC. Its protein product is CASSVPWPGANVLTF.

J is TRBJ2-1 and V is TRBV2; TRBD2 agrees at 10 bases. The CDR3 is made up of 13 amino acids. The V segment lost 6 bases and the J segment 9 bases; nucleotides outside the gene matches: 5. The germline CDR1 and CDR2 sequences are SNHLY and FYNNEI. The CDR3 is CASSERLAGEQFF. The CDR3 DNA reads TGTGCCAGCAGCGAGAGACTAGCGGGTGAGCAGTTCTTC.

This chain joins TRBV29-1 and TRBJ2-7; D perhaps matches TRBD1 (6 bases). The V and J ends lost 1 base and 6 bases respectively, with 13 bases between them. The CDR3 is made up of 13 amino acids. Germline-derived CDR1 and CDR2 are SQVTM and ANQGSEA. The CDR3 reads CSVEAQGGSEQYF. CDR3 sequence (DNA): TGCAGCGTTGAAGCACAGGGTGGCAGCGAGCAGTACTTC.

This clone showed up just once. The genes are TRBV6-1 and TRBJ1-2, with TRBD1 as a possible D gene (5 bases). Trimming shortened V by 7 bases and J by 5 bases, and 14 bases separated the two germline ends. Germline V gene lookup returns CDR1 MNHNS and CDR2 SASEGT. This CDR3 contains 13 residues. CDR3 sequence: CASIGGNKYGYTF. The DNA of the CDR3 is TGTGCCAGCATCGGGGGGAACAAATATGGCTACACCTTC.

This chain uses TRBV5-1 with TRBJ1-3, with 8 bases matching TRBD1. The CDR3 runs 15 residues. The germline V gene has CDR1 SGHRS and CDR2 YFSETQ. V was pared by 3 bases and J by 4 bases, with 6 bases of the junction left unmatched. The CDR3, as DNA: TGCGCCAGCAGCTCCGGACAGGGCTCGGGAAACACCATATATTTT. Translated, it gives CASSSGQGSGNTIYF.

This clone was detected only a few times. This chain links TRBV28 with TRBJ2-7; no reliable D call. Germline V gives CDR1 MDHEN, CDR2 SYDVKM. The CDR3 has 12 amino acids. V was clipped by 2 bases and J by 5 bases, with 7 bases between them. CDR3 in DNA: TGTGCCAGCAGTTTAGTATACAACGAGCAGTACTTC. The encoded protein is CASSLVYNEQYF.

This clone is a singleton in its sample. In nucleotides, the CDR3 is TGTGCCACCAGCAGAGATCGGGACAGGGGACGTAACACCATATATTTT. Translated: CATSRDRDRGRNTIYF. The chain employs TRBV15 and TRBJ1-3; 10 positions match TRBD1. Trimming took 0 bases from V and 7 from J; bases not matched to a gene: 6. The germline V gene has CDR1 LNHNV and CDR2 YYDKDF (reference sequence). There are 16 residues in the CDR3.

The chain employs TRBV29-1 and TRBJ1-1; D gene uncertain. With 7 bases removed from V and 8 bases from J, the gap between germline ends came to 11 bases. Germline assignment: CDR1 SQVTM and CDR2 ANQGSEA. The CDR3 covers 10 residues. DNA of the CDR3: TGCAGCGCCGAGGTTGTAGAAGCTTTCTTT. It translates to CSAEVVEAFF.

The chain has TRBV10-3 and TRBJ1-1; a possible D gene is TRBD1 (6 bases). Germline V gene data show CDR1 as ENHRY and CDR2 as SYGVKD. Between the trimmed V and J ends, which lost 7 bases and 2 bases, there was a span of 11 bases. The CDR3 extends over 13 amino acids. For the CDR3, the DNA is TGTGCCATCACATGGACAGAAAACACTGAAGCTTTCTTT. It translates to CAITWTENTEAFF.